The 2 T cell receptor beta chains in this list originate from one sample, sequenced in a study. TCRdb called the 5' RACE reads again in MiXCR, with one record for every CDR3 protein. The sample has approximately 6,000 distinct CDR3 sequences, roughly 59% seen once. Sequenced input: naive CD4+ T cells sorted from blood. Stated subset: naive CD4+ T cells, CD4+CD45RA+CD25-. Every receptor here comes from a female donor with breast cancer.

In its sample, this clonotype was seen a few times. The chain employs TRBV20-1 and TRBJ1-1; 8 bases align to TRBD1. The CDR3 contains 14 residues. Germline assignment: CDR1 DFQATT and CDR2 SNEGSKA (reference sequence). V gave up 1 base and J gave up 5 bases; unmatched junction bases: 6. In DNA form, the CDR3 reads TGCAGTGCTAGAGGCCCGGACAGGGTAACTGAAGCTTTCTTT. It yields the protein CSARGPDRVTEAFF.

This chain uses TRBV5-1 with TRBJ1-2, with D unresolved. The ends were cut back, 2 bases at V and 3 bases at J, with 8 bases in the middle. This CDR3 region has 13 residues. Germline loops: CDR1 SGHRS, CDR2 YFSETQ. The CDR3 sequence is CASSLDKDYGYTF. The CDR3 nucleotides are TGCGCCAGCAGCTTAGACAAAGACTATGGCTACACCTTC.